The following is a TCR beta chain sequence with its context. The data originate from a study of blood T cells in healthy people across ages. The V gene's germline CDR1 is ENHRY and CDR2 SYGVKD. CDR3 length: 19 residues. The ends lost 2 bases at V and 0 bases at J; junction bases unmatched: 5. A J-beta primer mix and a sample-barcoded 5' primer were used in a second PCR of about 6 to 12 cycles. TCRdb re-called the 5' RACE reads through MiXCR, storing one row per CDR3 protein. The sample has 1.5 million to 2 million distinct CDR3 sequences; about 35% are singletons. This chain joins TRBV10-3 and TRBJ2-2, with TRBD2 matching 14 bases. Sequencing input: blood. The sequence derives from a woman aged 25-40 years in good health. The CDR3: CAISERTSGGPTNTGELFF. The CDR3 bases are TGTGCCATCAGTGAGAGGACTAGCGGGGGGCCGACGAACACCGGGGAGCTGTTTTTT.